Given below is one TCR beta chain in context. Sequence at one end of the junction differs from germline and may be a read error. Per germline, CDR1 MGHDK and CDR2 SYGVNS. The CDR3 extends over 15 amino acids. Genomic DNA templated the TCR beta VDJ and CDR3 profiling. TCRdb used MiXCR to reprocess the reads, holding one entry per CDR3 protein. The sample lists roughly 51,000 distinct CDR3 sequences, around two thirds seen once, with approximately 34% in the top ten. This sample stems from a study of CD8+CD57+ T cells in acquired aplastic anemia. The sequenced sample consisted of sorted CD4+, CD8+, or CD8+CD57+ T cells (not recorded which) from PBMCs. The chain combines TRBV25-1 with TRBJ1-2; D call uncertain. The TCR comes from a human donor in good health, serving as a control. In nucleotides, the CDR3 is TGTGCCAACAGTGAAGGTCAAGGTAACGGCTATGGCTACACCTTC. Its translation is CANSEGQGNGYGYTF.